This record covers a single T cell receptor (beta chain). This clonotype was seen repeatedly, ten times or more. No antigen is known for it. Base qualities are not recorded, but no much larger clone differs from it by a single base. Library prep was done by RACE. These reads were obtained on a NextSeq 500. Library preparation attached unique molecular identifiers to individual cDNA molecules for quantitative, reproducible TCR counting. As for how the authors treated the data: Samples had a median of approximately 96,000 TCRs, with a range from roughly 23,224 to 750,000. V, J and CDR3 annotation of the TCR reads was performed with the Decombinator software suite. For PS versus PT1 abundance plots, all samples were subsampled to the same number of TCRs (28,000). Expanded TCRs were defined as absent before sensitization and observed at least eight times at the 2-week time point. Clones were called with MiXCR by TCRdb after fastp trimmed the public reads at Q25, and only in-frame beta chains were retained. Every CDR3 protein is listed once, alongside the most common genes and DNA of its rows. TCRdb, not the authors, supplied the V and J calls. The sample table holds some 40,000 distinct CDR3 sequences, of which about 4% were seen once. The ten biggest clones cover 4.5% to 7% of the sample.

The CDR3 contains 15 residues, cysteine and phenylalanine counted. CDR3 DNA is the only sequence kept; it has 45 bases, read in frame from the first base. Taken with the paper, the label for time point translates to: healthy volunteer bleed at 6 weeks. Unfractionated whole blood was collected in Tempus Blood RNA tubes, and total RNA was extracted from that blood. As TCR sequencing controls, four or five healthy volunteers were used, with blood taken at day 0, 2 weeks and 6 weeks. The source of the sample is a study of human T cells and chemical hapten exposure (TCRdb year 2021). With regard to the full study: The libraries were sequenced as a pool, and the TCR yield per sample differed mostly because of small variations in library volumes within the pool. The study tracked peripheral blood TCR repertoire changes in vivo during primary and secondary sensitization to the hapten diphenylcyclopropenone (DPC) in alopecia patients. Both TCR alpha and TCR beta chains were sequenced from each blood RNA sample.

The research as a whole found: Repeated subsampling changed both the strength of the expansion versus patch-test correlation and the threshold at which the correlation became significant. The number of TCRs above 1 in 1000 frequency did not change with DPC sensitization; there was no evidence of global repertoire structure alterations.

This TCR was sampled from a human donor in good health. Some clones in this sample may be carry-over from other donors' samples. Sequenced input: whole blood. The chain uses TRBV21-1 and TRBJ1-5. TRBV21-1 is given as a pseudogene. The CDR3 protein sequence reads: CASGQRRESNQPQHF. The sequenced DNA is TGTGCCAGCGGTCAAAGGAGGGAGAGCAATCAGCCCCAGCATTTT.